This TCR beta chain emerged from a study of blood T cell repertoires in COVID-19. In terms of age and location, participants ranged from about 18 to 89 years and lived in under 30 US areas. Some clones are missing from TCRdb's copy, which holds only in-frame ones; the method was immunoSEQ multiplex PCR. The data contain approximately 130,000 clones, roughly four fifths of them singletons. This CDR3 is built from 15 residues. With 3 bases removed from V and 8 bases from J, the gap between germline ends came to 17 bases. Germline V gene lookup returns CDR1 MRHNA and CDR2 SNTAGT. V usage is TRBV6-4 and J usage is TRBJ2-1, with unresolved D. Sequencing input: PBMCs or T cells enriched from blood (not recorded which). This TCR was sampled from a man aged 25-40 years who had recovered from COVID-19. CDR3 protein: CASSDPGLGRDEQFF. The DNA for the CDR3 is TGTGCCAGCAGTGATCCGGGTCTCGGTCGGGATGAGCAGTTCTTC.